This is a list of T cell receptor delta chains from one sample in a study of Vδ1+ human thymocytes. TCRdb ran CATT on the multiplex PCR reads. The sample consists of 20,000 to 25,000 delta-chain clones, around 32% of them appearing once. The sample consisted of Vdelta1+ gamma-delta thymocytes from the thymus. The source of these receptors is a boy less than two years old who had congenital heart surgery. Each CDR3 is given with its conserved first and last residue. Each record gives: V gene, CDR3 length, CDR3 protein.

TRDV1,21,CALGVPPSHAPITAYTDKLIF
TRDV2,16,CACVEGPSSCTDKLIF
TRDV1,22,CALGKPPSGVYRGTEDTDKLIF
TRDV1,21,CALGEPAQLQESVRGTDKLIF
TRDV1,23,CALGKSNLPTQVVQGYGGDKLIF
TRDV1,17,CALGWPKAQGYTDKLIF
TRDV1,24,CALGAGPSSFVWGEIAAKGFKLIF
TRDV1,17,CALGEPRAGLYTDKLIF
TRDV1,17,CALGESSRARLRHKLIF
TRDV1,27,CALGAPSGPEVGICTIRVLWCTDKLIF
TRDV1,19,CALGERTTVLGDKADKLIF
TRDV1,19,CALGEFGRLGDTGRGELIF
TRDV1,23,CALGVGLPTHTGGLYRYTDKLIF
TRDV1,19,CALGETTSFLLLGDTKLIF
TRDV1,26,CALGEESPPHVQIVLNPPLYTDKLIF
TRDV1,24,CALGELDWEPSRLRHWGYTDKLIF
TRDV1,15,CALGELPDWADKLIF
TRDV1,18,CALGVPTFTGGPTDKLIF
TRDV1,23,CALGEPIGLPPHNPRRGTDKLIF
TRDV1,21,CALGGPNSPNGGYWYTDKLIF
TRDV1,22,CALGGGLRAVLGGFRYTDKLIF
TRDV1,10,CALGEFRQYF
TRDV1,23,CALGELRLREILGDWEYTDKLIF
TRDV1,17,CALGELTFPIFGDKLIF
TRDV1,21,CALGGGAPAFFRTGGHGKLIF
TRDV1,17,CALGDSRGPGGSDKLIF
TRDV1,18,CALGVRLPPRAYTDKLIF
TRDV1,18,CALGELFPTRAGSDKLIF
TRDV1,20,CALGELVSPRGGRYTDKLIF
TRDV2,18,CACDTSVRNGHNTDKLIF
TRDV1,20,CALGELSSYPFGGVADKLIF
TRDV1,14,CALGGWGPTDKLIF
TRDV1,16,CALGSPKGGHTDKLIF
TRDV2,17,CACGICYWGIPLDKLIF
TRDV1,29,CALGELCSSAGLPKYWGSASTRYTDKLIF
TRDV1,18,CALGDLLGIRLYTDKLIF
TRDV1,19,CALGEGEIVRSLVARRLIF
TRDV1,20,CALGEPFPPGDTAYTDKPIF
TRDV1,20,CALGDPLLRNWGIPYDKLIF
TRDV1,21,CALGGPPWYGLVSIGSDKLIF
TRDV1,16,CALGEYRLAYDPKLIF
TRDV1,23,CALGEGLDQAYWWTLRGTDKLIF
TRDV1,25,CALGELGTLVRGSRRDIEYTDKLIF
TRDV1,19,CALGELGPYHMLRGDKLIF
TRDV1,14,CALGVWGQRGKLIF
TRDV1,18,CALGGFISPNFYTDKLIF